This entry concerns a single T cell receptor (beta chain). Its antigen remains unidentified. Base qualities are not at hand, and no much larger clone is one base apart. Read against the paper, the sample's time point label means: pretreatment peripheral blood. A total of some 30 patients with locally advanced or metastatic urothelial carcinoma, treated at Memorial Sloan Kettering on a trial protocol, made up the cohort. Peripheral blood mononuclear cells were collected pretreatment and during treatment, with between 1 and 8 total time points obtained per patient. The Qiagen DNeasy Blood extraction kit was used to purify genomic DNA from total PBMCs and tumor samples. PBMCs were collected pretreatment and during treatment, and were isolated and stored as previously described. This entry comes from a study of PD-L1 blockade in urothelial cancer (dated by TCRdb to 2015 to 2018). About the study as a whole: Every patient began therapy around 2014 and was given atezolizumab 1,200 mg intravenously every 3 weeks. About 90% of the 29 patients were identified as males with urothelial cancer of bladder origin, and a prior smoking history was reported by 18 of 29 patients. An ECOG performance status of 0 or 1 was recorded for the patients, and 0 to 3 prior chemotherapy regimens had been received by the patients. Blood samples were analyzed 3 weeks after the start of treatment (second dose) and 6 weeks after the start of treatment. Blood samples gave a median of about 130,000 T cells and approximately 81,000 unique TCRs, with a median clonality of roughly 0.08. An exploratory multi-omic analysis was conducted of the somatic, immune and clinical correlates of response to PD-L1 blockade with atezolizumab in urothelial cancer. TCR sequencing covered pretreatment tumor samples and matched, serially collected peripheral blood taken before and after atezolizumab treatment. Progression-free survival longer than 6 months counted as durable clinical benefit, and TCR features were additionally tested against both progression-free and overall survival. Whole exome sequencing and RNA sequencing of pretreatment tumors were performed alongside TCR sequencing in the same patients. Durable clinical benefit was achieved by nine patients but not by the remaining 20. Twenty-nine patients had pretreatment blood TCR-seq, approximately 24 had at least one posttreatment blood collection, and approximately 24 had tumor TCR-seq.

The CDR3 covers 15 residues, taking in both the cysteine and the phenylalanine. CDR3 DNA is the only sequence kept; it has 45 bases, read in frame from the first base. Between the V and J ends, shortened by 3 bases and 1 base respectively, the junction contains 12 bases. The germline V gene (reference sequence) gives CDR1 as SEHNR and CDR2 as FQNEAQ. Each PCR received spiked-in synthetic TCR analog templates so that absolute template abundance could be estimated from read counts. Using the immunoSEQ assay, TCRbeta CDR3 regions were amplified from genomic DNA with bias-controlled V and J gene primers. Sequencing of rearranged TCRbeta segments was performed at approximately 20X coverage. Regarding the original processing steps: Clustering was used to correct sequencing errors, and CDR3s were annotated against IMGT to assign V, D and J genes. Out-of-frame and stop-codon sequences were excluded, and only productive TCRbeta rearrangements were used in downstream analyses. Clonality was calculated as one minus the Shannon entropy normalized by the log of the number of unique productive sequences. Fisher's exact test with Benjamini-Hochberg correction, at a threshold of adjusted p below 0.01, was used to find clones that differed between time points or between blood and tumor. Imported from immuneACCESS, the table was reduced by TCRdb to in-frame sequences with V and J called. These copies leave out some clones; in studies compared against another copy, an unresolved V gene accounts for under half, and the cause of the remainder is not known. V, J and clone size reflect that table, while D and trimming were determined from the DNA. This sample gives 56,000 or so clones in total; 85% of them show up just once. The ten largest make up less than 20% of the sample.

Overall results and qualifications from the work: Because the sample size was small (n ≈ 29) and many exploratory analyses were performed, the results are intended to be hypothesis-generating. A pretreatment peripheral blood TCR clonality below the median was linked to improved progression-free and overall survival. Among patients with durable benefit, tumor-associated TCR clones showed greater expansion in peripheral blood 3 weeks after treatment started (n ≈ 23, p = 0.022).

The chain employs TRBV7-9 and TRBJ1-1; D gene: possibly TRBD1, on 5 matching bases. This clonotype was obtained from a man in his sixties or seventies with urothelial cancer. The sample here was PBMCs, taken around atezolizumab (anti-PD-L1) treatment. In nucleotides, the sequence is TGTGCCAGCAGCTTGGGCAGGGCGAGGAACACTGAAGCTTTCTTT. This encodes CASSLGRARNTEAFF.